This T cell receptor beta chain originates from a study of blood T cell repertoires in COVID-19. Here immunoSEQ multiplex PCR was the method, and the copy in TCRdb shows in-frame clones only, minus some. This table holds some 97,000 clones, about 90% found once. The CDR3 runs 14 residues. J lost 3 bases, V lost 3 bases, and 0 bases had no gene match. Germline CDR1 and CDR2: MRHNA and SNTAGT. This clone was observed a handful of times. The TCR comes from a human donor in a cohort sampled during active COVID-19. The rearrangement joins TRBV6-4 to TRBJ2-7; 12 positions match TRBD2. The specimen sequenced was peripheral blood. The CDR3 is CASSETSGSYEQYF. The DNA of the CDR3 is TGTGCCAGCAGTGAGACTAGCGGGAGCTACGAGCAGTACTTC.